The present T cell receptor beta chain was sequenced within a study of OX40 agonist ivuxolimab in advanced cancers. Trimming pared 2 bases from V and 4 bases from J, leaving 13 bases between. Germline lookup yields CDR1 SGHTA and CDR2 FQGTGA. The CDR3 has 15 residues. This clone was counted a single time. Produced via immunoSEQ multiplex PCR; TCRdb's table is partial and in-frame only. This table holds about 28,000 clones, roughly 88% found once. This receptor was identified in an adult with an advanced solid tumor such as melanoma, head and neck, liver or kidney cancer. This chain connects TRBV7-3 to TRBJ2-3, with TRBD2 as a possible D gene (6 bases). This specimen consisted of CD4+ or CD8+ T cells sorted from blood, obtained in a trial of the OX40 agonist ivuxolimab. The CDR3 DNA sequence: TGTGCCAGCAGCTTATACGGGAGTGGGGCAGATACGCAGTATTTT. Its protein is CASSLYGSGADTQYF.